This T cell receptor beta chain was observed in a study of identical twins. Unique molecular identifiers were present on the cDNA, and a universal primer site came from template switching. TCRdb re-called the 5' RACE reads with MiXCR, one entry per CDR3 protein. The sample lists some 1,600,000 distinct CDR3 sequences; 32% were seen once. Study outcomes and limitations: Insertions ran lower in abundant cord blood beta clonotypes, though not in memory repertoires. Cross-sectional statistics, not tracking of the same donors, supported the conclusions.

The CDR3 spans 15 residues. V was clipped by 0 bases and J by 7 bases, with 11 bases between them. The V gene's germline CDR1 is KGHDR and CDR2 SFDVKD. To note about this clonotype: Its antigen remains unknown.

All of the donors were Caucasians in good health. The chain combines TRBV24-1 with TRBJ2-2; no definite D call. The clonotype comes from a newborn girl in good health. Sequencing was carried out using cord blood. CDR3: CATSDLPGMGGELFF. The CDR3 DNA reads TGTGCCACCAGTGATTTGCCGGGCATGGGCGGGGAGCTGTTTTTT.